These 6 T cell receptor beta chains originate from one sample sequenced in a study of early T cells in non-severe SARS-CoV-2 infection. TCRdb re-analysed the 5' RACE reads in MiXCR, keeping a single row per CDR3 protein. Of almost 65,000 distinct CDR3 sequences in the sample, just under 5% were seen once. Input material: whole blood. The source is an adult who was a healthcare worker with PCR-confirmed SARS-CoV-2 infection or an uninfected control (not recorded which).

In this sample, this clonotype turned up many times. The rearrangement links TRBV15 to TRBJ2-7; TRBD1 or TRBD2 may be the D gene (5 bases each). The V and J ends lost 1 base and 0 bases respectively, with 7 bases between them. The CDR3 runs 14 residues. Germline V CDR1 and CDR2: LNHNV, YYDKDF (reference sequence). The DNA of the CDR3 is TGTGCCACCAGCAGAGGAGGGGACTCCTACGAGCAGTACTTC. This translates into CATSRGGDSYEQYF.

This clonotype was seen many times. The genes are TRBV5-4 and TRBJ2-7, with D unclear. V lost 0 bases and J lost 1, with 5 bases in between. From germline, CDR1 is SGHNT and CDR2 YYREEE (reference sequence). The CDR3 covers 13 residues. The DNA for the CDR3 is TGTGCCAGCAGCTTGGTAGGGTCCTACGAGCAGTACTTC. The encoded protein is CASSLVGSYEQYF.

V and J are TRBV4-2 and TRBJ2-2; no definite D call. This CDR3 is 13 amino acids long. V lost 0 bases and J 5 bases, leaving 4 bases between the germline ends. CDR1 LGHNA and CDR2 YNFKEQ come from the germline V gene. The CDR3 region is CASSQDATGELFF. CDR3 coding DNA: TGTGCCAGCAGCCAAGATGCAACCGGGGAGCTGTTTTTT.

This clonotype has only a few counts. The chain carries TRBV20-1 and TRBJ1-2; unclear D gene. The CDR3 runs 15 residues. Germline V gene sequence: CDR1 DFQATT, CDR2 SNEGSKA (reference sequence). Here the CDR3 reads CSPMGSSYLNYGYTF. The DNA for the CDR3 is TGCAGCCCCATGGGCAGCTCTTACTTGAACTATGGCTACACCTTC.

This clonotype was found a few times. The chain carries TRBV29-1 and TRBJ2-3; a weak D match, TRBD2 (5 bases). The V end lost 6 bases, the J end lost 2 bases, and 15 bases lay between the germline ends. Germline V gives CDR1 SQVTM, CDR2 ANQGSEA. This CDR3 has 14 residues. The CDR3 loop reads CSVAGPGNTDTQYF. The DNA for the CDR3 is TGCAGCGTGGCCGGTCCGGGAAACACAGATACGCAGTATTTT.

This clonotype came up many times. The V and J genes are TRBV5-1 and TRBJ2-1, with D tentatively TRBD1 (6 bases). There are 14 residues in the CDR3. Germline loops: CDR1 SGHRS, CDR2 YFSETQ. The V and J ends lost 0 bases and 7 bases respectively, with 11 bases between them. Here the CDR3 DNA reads TGCGCCAGCAGCTTGGGCCAGGGGAGTAATGAGCAGTTCTTC. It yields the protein CASSLGQGSNEQFF.